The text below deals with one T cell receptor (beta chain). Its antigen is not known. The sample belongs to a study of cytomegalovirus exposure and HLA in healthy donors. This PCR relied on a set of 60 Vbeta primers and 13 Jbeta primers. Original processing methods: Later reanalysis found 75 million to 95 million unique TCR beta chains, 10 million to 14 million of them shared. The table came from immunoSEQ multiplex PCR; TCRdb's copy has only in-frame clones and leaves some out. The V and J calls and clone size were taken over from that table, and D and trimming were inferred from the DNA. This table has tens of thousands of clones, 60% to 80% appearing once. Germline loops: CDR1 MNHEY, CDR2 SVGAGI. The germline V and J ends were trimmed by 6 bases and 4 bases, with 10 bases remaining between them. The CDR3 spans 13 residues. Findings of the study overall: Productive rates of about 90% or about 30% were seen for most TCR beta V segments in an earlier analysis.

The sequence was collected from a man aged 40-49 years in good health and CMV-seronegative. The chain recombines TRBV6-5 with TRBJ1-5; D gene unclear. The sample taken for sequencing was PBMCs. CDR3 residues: CASSQAQNQPQHF. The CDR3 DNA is TGTGCCAGCAGCCAGGCACAAAATCAGCCCCAGCATTTT.